The entry below gives a single T cell receptor beta chain sequence along with its context. Per the study methods: Counts of nucleated cells, estimated from reference gene primer amplification, were obtained. Some clones are missing from TCRdb's copy, which holds only in-frame ones; the method was immunoSEQ multiplex PCR. Clone size and the V and J calls come from that table; the DNA yielded D and trimming. The data show 150,000 to 200,000 clones, about 85% seen once. The data are from a study of blood T cell repertoires in COVID-19. Study as a whole: Some COVID-19 samples were acute and others convalescent; all came from the United States, Italy and Spain.

V was pared by 0 bases and J by 13 bases, with 10 bases between. The CDR3 spans 11 residues. CDR1 and CDR2 from the germline V gene are MNHEY and SVGAGI. Source material: peripheral blood. This clonotype was sampled from an elderly woman with acute or convalescent COVID-19. The rearrangement uses TRBV6-5 and TRBJ2-7; tentatively, D is TRBD2 (6 bases). The CDR3 DNA sequence: TGTGCCAGCAGTTACTCGAGGGAGGTTTACTTC. It translates to CASSYSREVYF.